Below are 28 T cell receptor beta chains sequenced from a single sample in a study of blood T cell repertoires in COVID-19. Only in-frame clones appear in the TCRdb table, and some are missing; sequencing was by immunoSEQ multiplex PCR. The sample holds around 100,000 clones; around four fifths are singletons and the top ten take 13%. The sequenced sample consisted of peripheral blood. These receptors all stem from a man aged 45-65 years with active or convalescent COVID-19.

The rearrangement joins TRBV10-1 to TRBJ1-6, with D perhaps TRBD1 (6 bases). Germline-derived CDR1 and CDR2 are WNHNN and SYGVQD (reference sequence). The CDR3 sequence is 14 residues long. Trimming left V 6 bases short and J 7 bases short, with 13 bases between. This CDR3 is CASSFDRTNSPLHF. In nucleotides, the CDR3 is TGCGCCAGCAGCTTTGACAGGACAAATTCACCCCTCCACTTT.

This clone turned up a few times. CDR3 residues: CASSPDRGTDTQYF. CDR3 nucleotide sequence: TGTGCCAGCAGCCCAGACAGGGGCACAGATACGCAGTATTTT. The V call is TRBV11-2, the J call TRBJ2-3; 7 bases match TRBD1. This CDR3 is 14 amino acids long. Germline lookup yields CDR1 SGHAT and CDR2 FQNNGV. Trimming took 5 bases from V and 1 from J; bases not matched to a gene: 3.

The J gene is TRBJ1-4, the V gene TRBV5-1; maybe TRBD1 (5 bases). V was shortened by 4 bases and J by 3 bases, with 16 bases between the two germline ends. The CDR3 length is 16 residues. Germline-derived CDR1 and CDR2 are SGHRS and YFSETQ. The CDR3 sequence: CASSPPVEGSNEKLFF. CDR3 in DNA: TGCGCCAGCAGCCCGCCCGTGGAGGGGTCTAATGAAAAACTGTTTTTT.

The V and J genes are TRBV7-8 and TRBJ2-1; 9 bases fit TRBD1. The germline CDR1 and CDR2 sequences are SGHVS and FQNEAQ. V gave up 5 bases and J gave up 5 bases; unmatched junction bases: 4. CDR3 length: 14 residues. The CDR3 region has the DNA TGTGCCAGCAGCACTGGGACAGGGAACAATGAGCAGTTCTTC. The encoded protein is CASSTGTGNNEQFF.

CDR3: CASSLVSSGSYEQYF. The DNA for the CDR3 is TGTGCCAGCAGCTTAGTGTCTAGCGGATCCTACGAGCAGTACTTC. The chain combines TRBV11-2 with TRBJ2-7, with TRBD2 identical over 7 bases. Germline lookup yields CDR1 SGHAT and CDR2 FQNNGV. The CDR3 sequence is 15 residues long. V shed 1 base and J 1 base; nucleotides not matched to a gene: 4.

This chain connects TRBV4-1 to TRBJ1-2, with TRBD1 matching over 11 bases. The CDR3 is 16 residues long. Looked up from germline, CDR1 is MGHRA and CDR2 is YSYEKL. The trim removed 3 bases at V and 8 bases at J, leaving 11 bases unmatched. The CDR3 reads CASSHLEGQGAWGYTF. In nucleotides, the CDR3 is TGCGCCAGCAGCCACCTGGAAGGACAGGGGGCGTGGGGCTACACCTTC.

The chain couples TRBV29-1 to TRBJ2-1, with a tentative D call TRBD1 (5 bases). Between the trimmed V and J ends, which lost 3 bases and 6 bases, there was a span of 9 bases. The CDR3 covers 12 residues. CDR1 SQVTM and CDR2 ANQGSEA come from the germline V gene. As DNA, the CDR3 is TGCAGCGTTGACAGGGCCTTCAATGAGCAGTTCTTC. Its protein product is CSVDRAFNEQFF.

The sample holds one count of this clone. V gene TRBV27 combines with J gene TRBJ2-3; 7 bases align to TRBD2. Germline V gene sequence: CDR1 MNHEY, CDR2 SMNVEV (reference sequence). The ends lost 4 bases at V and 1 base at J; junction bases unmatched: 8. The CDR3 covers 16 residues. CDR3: CASSSLGTTGTDTQYF. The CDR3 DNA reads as TGTGCCAGCAGTTCCCTCGGGACTACCGGCACAGATACGCAGTATTTT.

Written as DNA, the CDR3 is TGCGCCAGCAGCTTGGACAACCTGATCTTTGACTATGGCTACACCTTC. This codes for CASSLDNLIFDYGYTF. V usage is TRBV5-1 and J usage is TRBJ1-2; D ambiguous. Germline V gives CDR1 SGHRS, CDR2 YFSETQ. Trimming stripped 0 bases from V and 3 bases from J, with 15 bases between. The CDR3 has 16 amino acids.

The CDR3 protein is CASLAGLAGVETQYF. The CDR3 region has the DNA TGTGCCAGCCTAGCTGGACTAGCGGGAGTAGAGACCCAGTACTTC. V is TRBV2 and J is TRBJ2-5; 13 bases are a match to TRBD2. Per the germline V gene, CDR1 is SNHLY and CDR2 is FYNNEI. V was clipped by 8 bases and J by 4 bases; unmatched bases: 7. This CDR3 is built from 15 residues.

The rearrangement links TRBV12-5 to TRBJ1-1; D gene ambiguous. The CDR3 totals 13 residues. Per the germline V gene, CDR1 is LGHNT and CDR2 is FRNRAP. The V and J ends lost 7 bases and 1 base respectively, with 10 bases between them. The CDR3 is CASAIEANTEAFF. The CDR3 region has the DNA TGTGCTAGTGCGATCGAAGCGAACACTGAAGCTTTCTTT.

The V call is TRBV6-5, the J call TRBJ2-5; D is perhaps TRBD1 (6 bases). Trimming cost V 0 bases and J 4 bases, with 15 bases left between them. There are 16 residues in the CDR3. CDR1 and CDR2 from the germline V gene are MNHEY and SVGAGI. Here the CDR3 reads CASSYSMAGEGETQYF. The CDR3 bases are TGTGCCAGCAGTTACTCGATGGCAGGGGAAGGAGAGACCCAGTACTTC.

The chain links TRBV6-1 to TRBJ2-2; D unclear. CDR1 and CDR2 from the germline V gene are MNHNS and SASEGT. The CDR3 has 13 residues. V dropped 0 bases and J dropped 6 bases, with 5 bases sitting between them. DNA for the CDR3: TGTGCCAGCAGTGAAGCAGCATCCGGGGAGCTGTTTTTT. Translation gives CASSEAASGELFF.

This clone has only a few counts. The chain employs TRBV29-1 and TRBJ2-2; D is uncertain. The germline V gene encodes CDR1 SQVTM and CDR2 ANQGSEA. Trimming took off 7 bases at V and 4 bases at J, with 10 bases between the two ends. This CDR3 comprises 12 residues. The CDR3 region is CSGGIGTGELFF. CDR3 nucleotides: TGCAGCGGAGGTATTGGCACCGGGGAGCTGTTTTTT.

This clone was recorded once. The CDR3 DNA sequence: TGTGCCAGCAGTTTCCAGGGGACCGGCGAGCAGTACTTC. It encodes CASSFQGTGEQYF. This chain joins TRBV6-5 and TRBJ2-7, with D perhaps matching TRBD1 (6 bases). The V gene's germline CDR1 is MNHEY and CDR2 SVGAGI. This CDR3 comprises 13 residues. Trimming took off 4 bases at V and 6 bases at J, with 13 bases between the two ends.

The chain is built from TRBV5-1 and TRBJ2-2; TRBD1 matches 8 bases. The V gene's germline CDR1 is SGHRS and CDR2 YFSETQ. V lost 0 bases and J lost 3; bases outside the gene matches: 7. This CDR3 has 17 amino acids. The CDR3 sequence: CASSLAGGVEHTGELFF. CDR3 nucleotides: TGCGCCAGCAGCTTGGCAGGGGGCGTAGAACACACCGGGGAGCTGTTTTTT.

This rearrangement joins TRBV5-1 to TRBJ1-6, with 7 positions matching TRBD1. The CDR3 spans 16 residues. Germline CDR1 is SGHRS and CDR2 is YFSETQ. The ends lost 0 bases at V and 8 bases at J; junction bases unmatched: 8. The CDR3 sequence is CASSLGLGTVDSPLHF. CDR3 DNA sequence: TGCGCCAGCAGCTTGGGCCTTGGGACAGTGGATTCACCCCTCCACTTT. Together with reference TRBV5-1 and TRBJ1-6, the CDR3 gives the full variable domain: KAGVTQTPRYLIKTRGQQVTLSCSPISGHRSVSWYQQTPGQGLQFLFEYFSETQRNKGNFPGRFSGRQFSNSRSEMNVSTLELGDSALYLCASSLGLGTVDSPLHFGNGTRLTVT.

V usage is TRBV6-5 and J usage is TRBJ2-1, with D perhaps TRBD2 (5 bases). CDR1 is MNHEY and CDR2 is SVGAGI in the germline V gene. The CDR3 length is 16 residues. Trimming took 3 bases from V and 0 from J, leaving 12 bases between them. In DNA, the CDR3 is TGTGCCAGCAGTTATCTGAAGGACTTCTCCTACAATGAGCAGTTCTTC. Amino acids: CASSYLKDFSYNEQFF.

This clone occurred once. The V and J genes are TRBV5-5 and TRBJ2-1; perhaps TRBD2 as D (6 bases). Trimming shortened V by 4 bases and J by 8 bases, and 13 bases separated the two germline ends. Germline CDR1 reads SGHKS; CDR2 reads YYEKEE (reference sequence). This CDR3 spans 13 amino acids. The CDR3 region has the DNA TGTGCCAGCAGCCCTTACGGGGAGGATGAGCAGTTCTTC. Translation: CASSPYGEDEQFF.

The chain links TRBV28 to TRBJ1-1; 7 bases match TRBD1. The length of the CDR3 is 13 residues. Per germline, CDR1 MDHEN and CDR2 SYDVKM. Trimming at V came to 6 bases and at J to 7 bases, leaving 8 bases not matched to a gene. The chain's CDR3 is CASSISTGDEAFF. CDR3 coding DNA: TGTGCCAGCAGCATTTCAACAGGGGATGAAGCTTTCTTT. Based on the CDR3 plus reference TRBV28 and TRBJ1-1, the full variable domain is DVKVTQSSRYLVKRTGEKVFLECVQDMDHENMFWYRQDPGLGLRLIYFSYDVKMKEKGDIPEGYSVSREKKERFSLILESASTNQTSMYLCASSISTGDEAFFGQGTRLTVV.

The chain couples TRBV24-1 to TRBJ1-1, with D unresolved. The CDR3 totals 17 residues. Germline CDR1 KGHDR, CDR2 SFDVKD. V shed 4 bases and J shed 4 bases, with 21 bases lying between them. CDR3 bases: TGTGCCACCAGTGAACCGCCGGGCAAGGCGGGAAGCACTGAAGCTTTCTTT. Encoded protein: CATSEPPGKAGSTEAFF.

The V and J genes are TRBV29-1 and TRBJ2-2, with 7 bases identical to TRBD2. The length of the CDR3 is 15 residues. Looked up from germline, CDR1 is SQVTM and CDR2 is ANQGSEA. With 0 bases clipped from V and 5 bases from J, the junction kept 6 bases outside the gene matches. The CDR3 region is CSVEDGRAGTGELFF. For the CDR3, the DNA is TGCAGCGTTGAAGATGGGAGGGCAGGTACCGGGGAGCTGTTTTTT.

The CDR3 bases are TGTGCCAGCAGTATCTTCCCGGGACAGGGACTACGTGGTGAAAAACTGTTTTTT. This sequence encodes CASSIFPGQGLRGEKLFF. The V gene is TRBV28, the J gene TRBJ1-4; TRBD1 agrees at 9 bases. In germline, CDR1 is MDHEN, CDR2 SYDVKM. V lost 5 bases and J lost 7; bases outside the gene matches: 17. This CDR3 has 18 amino acids.

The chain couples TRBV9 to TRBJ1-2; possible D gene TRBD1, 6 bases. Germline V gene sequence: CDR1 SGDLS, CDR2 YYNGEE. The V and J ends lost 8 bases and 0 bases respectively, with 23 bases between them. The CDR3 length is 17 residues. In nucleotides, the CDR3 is TGTGCCAGTAGCCCCTGGGGTGGGGGCGAAGCTAACTATGGCTACACCTTC. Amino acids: CASSPWGGGEANYGYTF.

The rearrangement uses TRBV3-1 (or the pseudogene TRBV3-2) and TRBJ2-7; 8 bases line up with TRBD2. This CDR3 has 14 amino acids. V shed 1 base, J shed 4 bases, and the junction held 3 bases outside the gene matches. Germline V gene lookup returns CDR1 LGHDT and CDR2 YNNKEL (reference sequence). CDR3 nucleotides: TGTGCCAGCAGCCAAGCGGGAGGGAAATACGAGCAGTACTTC. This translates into CASSQAGGKYEQYF.

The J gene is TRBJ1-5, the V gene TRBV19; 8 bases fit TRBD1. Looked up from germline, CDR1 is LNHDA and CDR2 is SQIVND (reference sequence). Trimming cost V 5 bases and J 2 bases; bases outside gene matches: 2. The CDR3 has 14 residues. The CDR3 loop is CASSDRGGNQPQHF. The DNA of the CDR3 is TGTGCCAGTAGTGACAGGGGTGGCAATCAGCCCCAGCATTTT.

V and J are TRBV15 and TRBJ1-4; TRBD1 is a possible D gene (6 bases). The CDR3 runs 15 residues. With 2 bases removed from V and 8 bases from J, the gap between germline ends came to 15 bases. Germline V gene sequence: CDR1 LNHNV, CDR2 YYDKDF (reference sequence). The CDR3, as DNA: TGTGCCACCAGCAGATACAGGGATTTGGTCGAAAAACTGTTTTTT. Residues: CATSRYRDLVEKLFF.

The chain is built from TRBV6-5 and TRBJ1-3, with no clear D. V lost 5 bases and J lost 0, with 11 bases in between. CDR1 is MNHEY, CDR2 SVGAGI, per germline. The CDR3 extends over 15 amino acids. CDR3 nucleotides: TGTGCCAGCAGTCCTGAGGGAGGCTCTGGAAACACCATATATTTT. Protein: CASSPEGGSGNTIYF.